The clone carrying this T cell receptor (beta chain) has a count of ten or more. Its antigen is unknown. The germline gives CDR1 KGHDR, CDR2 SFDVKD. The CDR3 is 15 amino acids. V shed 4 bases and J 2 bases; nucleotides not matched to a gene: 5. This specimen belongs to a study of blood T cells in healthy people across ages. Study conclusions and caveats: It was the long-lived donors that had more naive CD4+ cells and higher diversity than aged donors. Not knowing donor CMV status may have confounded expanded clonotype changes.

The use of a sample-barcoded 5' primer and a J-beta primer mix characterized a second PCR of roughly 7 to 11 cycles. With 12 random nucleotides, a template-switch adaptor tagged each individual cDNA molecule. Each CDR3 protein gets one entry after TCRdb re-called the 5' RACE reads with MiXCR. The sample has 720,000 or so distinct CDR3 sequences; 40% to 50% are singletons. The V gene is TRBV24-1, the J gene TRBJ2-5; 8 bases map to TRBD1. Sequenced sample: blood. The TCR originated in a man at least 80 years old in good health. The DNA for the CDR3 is TGTGCCACCAGTGACCGCGGGGACAGGCAAGAGACCCAGTACTTC. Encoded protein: CATSDRGDRQETQYF.